A single sample is the source of the 13 T cell receptor beta chains below, sequenced in a study of CD4 T cells in relation to SARS-CoV-2 and coronaviruses. The table came from immunoSEQ multiplex PCR; TCRdb's copy has only in-frame clones and leaves some out. The repertoire includes tens of thousands of clones, almost 85% of them detected once, and around 1.4% sits in the top ten. No antigen has been identified for these receptors. Material for sequencing was naive CD4+ T cells from PBMCs, cultured in vitro. Sample subset: naive CD4+ T cells isolated by negative enrichment. Receptors originate from an adult with COVID-19.

This chain joins TRBV4-1 and TRBJ1-2; TRBD1 matches at 11 bases. The CDR3 sequence is 17 residues long. V trimming: 1 base; J trimming: 4 bases; junction bases outside the gene matches: 8. Germline V gives CDR1 MGHRA, CDR2 YSYEKL. This CDR3 reads CASSQAGDRGRVYGYTF. CDR3 nucleotides: TGCGCCAGCAGCCAAGCCGGGGACAGGGGGAGGGTCTATGGCTACACCTTC.

This clone has more than one count but fewer than ten. The chain is built from TRBV9 and TRBJ1-1; maybe TRBD1 (5 bases). The CDR3 totals 14 residues. V lost 4 bases, J lost 2 bases, and 12 bases lay in between. Germline V gene lookup returns CDR1 SGDLS and CDR2 YYNGEE. The CDR3 loop is CASSPGGGNTEAFF. DNA of the CDR3: TGTGCCAGCAGCCCAGGTGGGGGAAACACTGAAGCTTTCTTT.

V gene TRBV6-5 combines with J gene TRBJ2-3; tentative D call: TRBD1 (7 bases). The CDR3 is 14 residues long. Germline V gene lookup returns CDR1 MNHEY and CDR2 SVGAGI. V was cut by 7 bases and J by 3 bases, with 14 bases left in between. The CDR3 sequence: CASTPGGLTDTQYF. The CDR3 region has the DNA TGTGCCAGCACTCCAGGGGGGTTAACAGATACGCAGTATTTT.

J is TRBJ2-6 and V is TRBV15; D remains unclear. Per the germline V gene, CDR1 is LNHNV and CDR2 is YYDKDF (reference sequence). This CDR3 comprises 19 residues. Trimming took 0 bases from V and 4 from J, leaving 19 bases between them. The CDR3 loop reads CATSRDQVGPRSGANVLTF. In DNA form, the CDR3 reads TGTGCCACCAGCAGAGATCAAGTGGGCCCTCGGAGCGGGGCCAACGTCCTGACTTTC.

This chain connects TRBV19 to TRBJ2-2; TRBD1 might be the D (6 bases). Trimming stripped 3 bases from V and 4 bases from J, with 12 bases between. CDR3 length: 15 residues. The germline V gene has CDR1 LNHDA and CDR2 SQIVND (reference sequence). The CDR3 DNA is TGTGCCAGTAGTATTTATTACAGGGCCACCGGGGAGCTGTTTTTT. Its translation: CASSIYYRATGELFF.

The V call is TRBV28, the J call TRBJ1-1, with 7 bases aligning to TRBD1. V was clipped by 4 bases and J by 1 base; unmatched bases: 6. Germline V lookup: CDR1 MDHEN, CDR2 SYDVKM. The CDR3 covers 15 residues. CDR3 amino acids: CASSSSGTENTEAFF. CDR3 nucleotides: TGTGCCAGCAGTTCTTCCGGGACAGAGAACACTGAAGCTTTCTTT.

This sequence joins TRBV7-9 and TRBJ1-2; D is perhaps TRBD1 (5 bases). Trimming took off 1 base at V and 7 bases at J, with 22 bases between the two ends. Germline V gene sequence: CDR1 SEHNR, CDR2 FQNEAQ (reference sequence). This CDR3 contains 17 residues. CDR3: CASSLDRSRFRDSGYTF. Written as DNA, the CDR3 is TGTGCCAGCAGCTTAGACAGGTCCAGGTTCCGCGACTCTGGCTACACCTTC.

V gene TRBV11-3 combines with J gene TRBJ2-5; D possibly corresponds to TRBD1 (5 bases). This CDR3 is 13 amino acids long. The germline CDR1 and CDR2 sequences are SGHNT and YENEEA. With 2 bases removed from V and 4 bases from J, the gap between germline ends came to 8 bases. The CDR3 DNA is TGTGCCAGCAGCTTACAGGGCGGAGAGACCCAGTACTTC. It codes for CASSLQGGETQYF.

The V call is TRBV5-4, the J call TRBJ2-5; TRBD1 might be the D (5 bases). CDR1 and CDR2 (germline): SGHNT, YYREEE (reference sequence). This CDR3 has 14 residues. Trimming shortened V by 0 bases and J by 5 bases, and 11 bases separated the two germline ends. The CDR3 region is CASSLEGDGETQYF. CDR3 DNA: TGTGCCAGCAGCTTGGAAGGGGATGGGGAGACCCAGTACTTC. Based on the CDR3 plus reference TRBV5-4 and TRBJ2-5, the full variable domain is ETGVTQSPTHLIKTRGQQVTLRCSSQSGHNTVSWYQQALGQGPQFIFQYYREEENGRGNFPPRFSGLQFPNYSSELNVNALELDDSALYLCASSLEGDGETQYFGPGTRLLVL.

As DNA, the CDR3 is TGTGCCAGCAGCGTAGATACAGGGGCGGGAGAGACCCAGTACTTC. Amino acids: CASSVDTGAGETQYF. The V and J genes are TRBV9 and TRBJ2-5; 7 bases agree with TRBD1. J was trimmed by 4 bases and V by 0 bases; bases with no gene match: 6. The germline gives CDR1 SGDLS, CDR2 YYNGEE. The CDR3 length is 15 residues.

V is TRBV4-2 and J is TRBJ2-5; D is undetermined. Germline V gene lookup returns CDR1 LGHNA and CDR2 YNFKEQ. The ends were cut back, 1 base at V and 5 bases at J, with 8 bases in the middle. This CDR3 is built from 13 residues. Here the CDR3 reads CASSQVPSETQYF. CDR3 coding DNA: TGTGCCAGCAGCCAAGTGCCGTCGGAGACCCAGTACTTC.

This clone has a handful of counts. This chain uses TRBV14 with TRBJ2-7, with D perhaps matching TRBD2 (6 bases). This CDR3 region has 13 residues. Germline V gene data show CDR1 as SGHDN and CDR2 as FVKESK. Trimming shortened V by 4 bases and J by 1 base, and 8 bases separated the two germline ends. CDR3 nucleotide sequence: TGTGCCAGCAGCCGCGGAGGGTCCTACGAGCAGTACTTC. It encodes CASSRGGSYEQYF.

The genes are TRBV24-1 and TRBJ2-1, with TRBD2 as a possible D gene (6 bases). The germline CDR1 and CDR2 sequences are KGHDR and SFDVKD. This CDR3 contains 16 residues. Trimming left V 3 bases short and J 4 bases short, with 15 bases between. In DNA, the CDR3 is TGTGCCACCAGTGATCGGAGGGCAAGGGGTTACAATGAGCAGTTCTTC. It specifies CATSDRRARGYNEQFF.